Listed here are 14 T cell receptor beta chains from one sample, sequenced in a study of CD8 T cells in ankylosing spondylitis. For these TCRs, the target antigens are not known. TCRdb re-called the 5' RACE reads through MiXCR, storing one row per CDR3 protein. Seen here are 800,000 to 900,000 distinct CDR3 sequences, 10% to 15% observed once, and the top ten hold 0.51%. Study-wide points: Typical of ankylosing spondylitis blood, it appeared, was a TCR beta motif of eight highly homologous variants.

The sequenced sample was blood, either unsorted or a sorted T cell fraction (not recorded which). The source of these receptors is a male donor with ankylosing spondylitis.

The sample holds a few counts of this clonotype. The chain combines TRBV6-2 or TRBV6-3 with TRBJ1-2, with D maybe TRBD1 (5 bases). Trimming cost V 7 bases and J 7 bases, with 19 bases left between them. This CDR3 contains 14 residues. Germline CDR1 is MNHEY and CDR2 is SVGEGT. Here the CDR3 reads CASTSGAGHRGYTF. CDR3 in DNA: TGTGCCAGCACCTCCGGGGCAGGCCATCGTGGCTACACCTTC.

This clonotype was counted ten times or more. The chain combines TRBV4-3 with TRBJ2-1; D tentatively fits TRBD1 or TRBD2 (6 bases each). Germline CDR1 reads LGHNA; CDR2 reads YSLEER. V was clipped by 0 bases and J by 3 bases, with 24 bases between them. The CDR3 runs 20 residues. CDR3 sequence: CASSQDNGGASTIHYNEQFF. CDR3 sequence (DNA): TGCGCCAGCAGCCAAGATAACGGGGGCGCTTCTACTATCCACTACAATGAGCAGTTCTTC.

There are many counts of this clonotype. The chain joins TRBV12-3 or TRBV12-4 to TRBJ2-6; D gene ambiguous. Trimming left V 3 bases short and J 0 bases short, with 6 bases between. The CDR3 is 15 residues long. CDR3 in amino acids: CASSLRLSGANVLTF. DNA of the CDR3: TGTGCCAGCAGTTTGCGCCTCTCTGGGGCCAACGTCCTGACTTTC.

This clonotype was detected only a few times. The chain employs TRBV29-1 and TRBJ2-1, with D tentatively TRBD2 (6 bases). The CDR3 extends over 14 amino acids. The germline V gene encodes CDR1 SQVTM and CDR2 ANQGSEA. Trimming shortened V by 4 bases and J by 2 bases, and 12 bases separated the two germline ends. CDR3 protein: CSVVRGSPYNEQFF. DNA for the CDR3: TGCAGCGTTGTCCGGGGGAGTCCCTACAATGAGCAGTTCTTC.

The chain's CDR3 is CASSLAVGQKYNEQFF. The CDR3, as DNA: TGTGCCAGCAGCTTGGCCGTTGGACAGAAGTACAATGAGCAGTTCTTC. The chain carries TRBV5-6 and TRBJ2-1; a possible D gene is TRBD1 (6 bases). Germline V gives CDR1 SGHDT, CDR2 YYEEEE. The V and J ends lost 0 bases and 4 bases respectively, with 14 bases between them. CDR3 length: 16 amino acids.

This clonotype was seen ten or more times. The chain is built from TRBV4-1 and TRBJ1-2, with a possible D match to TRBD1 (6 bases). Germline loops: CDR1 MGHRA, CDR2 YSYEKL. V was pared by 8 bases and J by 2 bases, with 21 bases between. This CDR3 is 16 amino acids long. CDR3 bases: TGCGCCAGCGGGCCCTTTCTAACAGGGAAAAACTATGGCTACACCTTC. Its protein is CASGPFLTGKNYGYTF.

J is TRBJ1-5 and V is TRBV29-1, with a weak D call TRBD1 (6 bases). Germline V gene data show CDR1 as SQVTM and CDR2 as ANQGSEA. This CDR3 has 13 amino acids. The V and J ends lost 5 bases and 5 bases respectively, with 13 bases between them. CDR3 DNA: TGCAGCGTTCGTACAGGGTGGGATCAGCCCCAGCATTTT. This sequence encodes CSVRTGWDQPQHF.

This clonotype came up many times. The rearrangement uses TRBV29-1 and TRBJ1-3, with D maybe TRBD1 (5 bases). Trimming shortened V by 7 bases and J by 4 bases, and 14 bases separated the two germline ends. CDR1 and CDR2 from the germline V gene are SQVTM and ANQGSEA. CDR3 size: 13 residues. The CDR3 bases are TGCAGCGCGACTAGGGGAATCGGAAACACCATATATTTT. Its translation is CSATRGIGNTIYF.

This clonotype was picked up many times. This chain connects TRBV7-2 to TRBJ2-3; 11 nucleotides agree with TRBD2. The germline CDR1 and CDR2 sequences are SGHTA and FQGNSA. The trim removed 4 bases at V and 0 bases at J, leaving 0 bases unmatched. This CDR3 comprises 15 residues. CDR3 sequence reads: CASSSSGRSTDTQYF. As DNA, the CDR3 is TGTGCCAGCAGCTCTAGCGGGAGGAGCACAGATACGCAGTATTTT.

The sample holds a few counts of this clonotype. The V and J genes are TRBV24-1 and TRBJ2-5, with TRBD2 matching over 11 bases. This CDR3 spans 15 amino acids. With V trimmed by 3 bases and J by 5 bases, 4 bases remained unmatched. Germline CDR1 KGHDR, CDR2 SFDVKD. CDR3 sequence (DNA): TGTGCCACCAGTGATCTAGCGGGAGGAGGTGAGACCCAGTACTTC. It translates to CATSDLAGGGETQYF.

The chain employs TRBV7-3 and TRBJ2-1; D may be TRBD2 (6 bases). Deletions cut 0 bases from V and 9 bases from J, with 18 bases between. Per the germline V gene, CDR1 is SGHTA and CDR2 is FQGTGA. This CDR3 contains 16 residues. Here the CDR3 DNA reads TGTGCCAGCAGCTTAACTAGCGGCGCGGGGTCTAGTGAGCAGTTCTTC. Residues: CASSLTSGAGSSEQFF.

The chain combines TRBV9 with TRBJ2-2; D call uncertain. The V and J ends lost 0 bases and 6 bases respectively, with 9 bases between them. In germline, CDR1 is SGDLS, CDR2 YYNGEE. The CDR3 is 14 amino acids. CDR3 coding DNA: TGTGCCAGCAGCGTAGACCCGTTAGCCGGGGAGCTGTTTTTT. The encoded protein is CASSVDPLAGELFF.

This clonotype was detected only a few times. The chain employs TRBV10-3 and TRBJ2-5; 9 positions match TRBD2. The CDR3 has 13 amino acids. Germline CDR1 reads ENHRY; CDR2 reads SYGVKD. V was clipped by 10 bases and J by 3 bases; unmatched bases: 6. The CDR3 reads CATRIAGEETQYF. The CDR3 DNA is TGTGCCACCCGGATAGCGGGAGAAGAGACCCAGTACTTC.

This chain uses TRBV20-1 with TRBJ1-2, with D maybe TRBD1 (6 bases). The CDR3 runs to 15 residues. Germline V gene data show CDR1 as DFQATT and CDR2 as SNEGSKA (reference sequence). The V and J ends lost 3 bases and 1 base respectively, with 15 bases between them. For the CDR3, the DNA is TGCAGTGCTAGCCTCGGACAGAGTGTTAACTATGGCTACACCTTC. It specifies CSASLGQSVNYGYTF.